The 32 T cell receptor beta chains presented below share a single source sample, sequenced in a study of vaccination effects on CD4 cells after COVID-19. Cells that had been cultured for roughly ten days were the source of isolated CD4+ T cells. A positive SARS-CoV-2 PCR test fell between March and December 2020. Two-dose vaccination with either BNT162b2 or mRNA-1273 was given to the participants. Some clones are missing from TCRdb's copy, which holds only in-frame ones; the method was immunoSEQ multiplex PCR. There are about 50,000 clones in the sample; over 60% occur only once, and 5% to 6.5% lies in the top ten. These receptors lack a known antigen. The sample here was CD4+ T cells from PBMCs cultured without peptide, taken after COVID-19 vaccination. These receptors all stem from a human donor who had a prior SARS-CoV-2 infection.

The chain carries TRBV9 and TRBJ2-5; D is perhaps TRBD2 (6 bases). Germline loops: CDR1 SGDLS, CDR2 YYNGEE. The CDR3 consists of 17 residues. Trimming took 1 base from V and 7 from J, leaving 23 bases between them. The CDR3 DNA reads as TGTGCCAGCAGCGTATTTTCTAGCGCCATACCCCGGGGGACCCAGTACTTC. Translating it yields CASSVFSSAIPRGTQYF.

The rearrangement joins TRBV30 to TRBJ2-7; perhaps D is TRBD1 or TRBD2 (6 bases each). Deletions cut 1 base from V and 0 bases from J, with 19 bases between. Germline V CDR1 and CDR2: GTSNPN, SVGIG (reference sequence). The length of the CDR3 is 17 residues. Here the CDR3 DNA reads TGTGCCTGGAGTGACCCCACCCCGGGGGCGAGCTCCTACGAGCAGTACTTC. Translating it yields CAWSDPTPGASSYEQYF.

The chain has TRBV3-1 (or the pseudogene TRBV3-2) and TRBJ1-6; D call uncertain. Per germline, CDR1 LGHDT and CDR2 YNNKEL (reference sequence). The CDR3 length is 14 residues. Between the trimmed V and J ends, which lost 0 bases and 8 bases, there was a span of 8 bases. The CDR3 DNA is TGTGCCAGCAGCCAAGATGTGGGCGATTCACCCCTCCACTTT. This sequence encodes CASSQDVGDSPLHF.

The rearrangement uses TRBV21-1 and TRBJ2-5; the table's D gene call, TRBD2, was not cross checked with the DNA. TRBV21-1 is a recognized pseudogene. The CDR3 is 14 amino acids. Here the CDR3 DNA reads TGTGCCAGAATATGTAGGGAGCTTCAAGAGACCCAGTACTTC. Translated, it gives CARICRELQETQYF.

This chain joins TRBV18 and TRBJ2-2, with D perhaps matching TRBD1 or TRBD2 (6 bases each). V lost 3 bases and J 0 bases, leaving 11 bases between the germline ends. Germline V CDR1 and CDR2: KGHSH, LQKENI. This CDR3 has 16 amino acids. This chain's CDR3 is CASSPAGHANTGELFF. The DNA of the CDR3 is TGTGCCAGCTCACCGGCGGGACACGCGAACACCGGGGAGCTGTTTTTT. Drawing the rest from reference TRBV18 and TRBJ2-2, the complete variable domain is NAGVMQNPRHLVRRRGQEARLRCSPMKGHSHVYWYRQLPEEGLKFMVYLQKENIIDESGMPKERFSAEFPKEGPSILRIQQVVRGDSAAYFCASSPAGHANTGELFFGEGSRLTVL.

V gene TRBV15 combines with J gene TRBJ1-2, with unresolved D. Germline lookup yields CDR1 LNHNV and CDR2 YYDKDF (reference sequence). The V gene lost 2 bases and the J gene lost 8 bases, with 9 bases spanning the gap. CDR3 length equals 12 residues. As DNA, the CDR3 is TGTGCCACCAGCAGAAATAACCGCGGCTACACCTTC. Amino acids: CATSRNNRGYTF. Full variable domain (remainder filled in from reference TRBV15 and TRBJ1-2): DAMVIQNPRYQVTQFGKPVTLSCSQTLNHNVMYWYQQKSSQAPKLLFHYYDKDFNNEADTPDNFQSRRPNTSFCFLDIRSPGLGDTAMYLCATSRNNRGYTFGSGTRLTVV.

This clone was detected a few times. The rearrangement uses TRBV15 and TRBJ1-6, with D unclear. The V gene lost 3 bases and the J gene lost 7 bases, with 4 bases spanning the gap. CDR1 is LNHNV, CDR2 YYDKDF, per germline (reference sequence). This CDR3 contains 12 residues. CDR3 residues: CATSRANSPLHF. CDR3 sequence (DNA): TGTGCCACCAGCAGGGCCAATTCACCCCTCCACTTT.

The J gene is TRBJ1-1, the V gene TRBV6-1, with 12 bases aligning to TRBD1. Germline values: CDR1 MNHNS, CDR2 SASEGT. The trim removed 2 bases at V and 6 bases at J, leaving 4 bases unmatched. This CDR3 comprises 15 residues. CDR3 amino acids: CASSELGTGGPEAFF. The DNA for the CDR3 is TGTGCCAGCAGTGAACTCGGGACAGGGGGCCCTGAAGCTTTCTTT.

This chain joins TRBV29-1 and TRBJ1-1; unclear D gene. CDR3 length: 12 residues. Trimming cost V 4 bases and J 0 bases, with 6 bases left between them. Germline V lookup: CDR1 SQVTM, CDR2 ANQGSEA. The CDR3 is CSVAQLNTEAFF. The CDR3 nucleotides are TGCAGCGTTGCCCAGCTGAACACTGAAGCTTTCTTT.

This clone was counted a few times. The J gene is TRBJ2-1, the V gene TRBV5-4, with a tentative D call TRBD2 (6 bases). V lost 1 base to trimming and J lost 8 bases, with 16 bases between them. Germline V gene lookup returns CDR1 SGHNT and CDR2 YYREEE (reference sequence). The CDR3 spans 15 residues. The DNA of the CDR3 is TGTGCCAGCAGCTTGATGCGGGACGGTGGGGATGAGCAGTTCTTC. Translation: CASSLMRDGGDEQFF. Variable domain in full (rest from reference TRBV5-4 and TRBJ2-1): ETGVTQSPTHLIKTRGQQVTLRCSSQSGHNTVSWYQQALGQGPQFIFQYYREEENGRGNFPPRFSGLQFPNYSSELNVNALELDDSALYLCASSLMRDGGDEQFFGPGTRLTVL.

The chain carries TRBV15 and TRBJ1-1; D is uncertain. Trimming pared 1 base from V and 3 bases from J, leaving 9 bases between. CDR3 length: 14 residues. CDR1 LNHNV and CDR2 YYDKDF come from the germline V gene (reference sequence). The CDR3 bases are TGTGCCACCAGCAGAGCCCTAACGGACACTGAAGCTTTCTTT. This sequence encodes CATSRALTDTEAFF.

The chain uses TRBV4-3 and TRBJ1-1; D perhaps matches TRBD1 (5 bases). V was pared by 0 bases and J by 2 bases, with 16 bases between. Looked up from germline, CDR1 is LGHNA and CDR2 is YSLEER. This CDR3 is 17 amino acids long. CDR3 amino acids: CASSQDWVRQINTEAFF. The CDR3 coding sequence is TGCGCCAGCAGCCAAGATTGGGTAAGACAGATAAACACTGAAGCTTTCTTT.

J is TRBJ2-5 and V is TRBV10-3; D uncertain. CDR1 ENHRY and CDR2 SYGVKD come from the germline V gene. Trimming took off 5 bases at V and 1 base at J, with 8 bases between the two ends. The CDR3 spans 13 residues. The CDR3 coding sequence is TGTGCCATCAGTCCCCAGACCCAAGAGACCCAGTACTTC. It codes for CAISPQTQETQYF.

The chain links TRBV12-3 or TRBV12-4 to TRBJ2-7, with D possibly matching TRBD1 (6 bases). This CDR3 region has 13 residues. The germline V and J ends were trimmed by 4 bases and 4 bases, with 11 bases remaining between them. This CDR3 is CASSYSRGYEQYF. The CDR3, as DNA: TGTGCCAGCAGTTATTCCAGGGGTTACGAGCAGTACTTC.

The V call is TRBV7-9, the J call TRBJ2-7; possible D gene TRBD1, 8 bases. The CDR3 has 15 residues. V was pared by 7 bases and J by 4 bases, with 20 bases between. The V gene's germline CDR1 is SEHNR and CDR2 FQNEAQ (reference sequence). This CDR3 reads CASTHTGGGGYEQYF. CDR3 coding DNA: TGTGCCAGCACCCACACAGGGGGGGGCGGGTACGAGCAGTACTTC.

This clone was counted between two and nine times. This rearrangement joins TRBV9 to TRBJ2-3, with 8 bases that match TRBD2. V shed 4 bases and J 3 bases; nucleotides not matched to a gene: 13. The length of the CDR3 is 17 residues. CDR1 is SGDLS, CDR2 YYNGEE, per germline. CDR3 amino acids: CASSFAGGAVWTDTQYF. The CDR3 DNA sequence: TGTGCCAGCAGCTTCGCGGGAGGTGCGGTGTGGACAGATACGCAGTATTTT.

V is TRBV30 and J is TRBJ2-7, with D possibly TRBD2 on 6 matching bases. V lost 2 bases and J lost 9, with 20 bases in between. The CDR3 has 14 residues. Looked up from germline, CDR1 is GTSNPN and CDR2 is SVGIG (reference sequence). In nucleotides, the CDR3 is TGTGCCTGGAGTATACCAGCGGGTGCGGAGGTGCAGTACTTC. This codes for CAWSIPAGAEVQYF. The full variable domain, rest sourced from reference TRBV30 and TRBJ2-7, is SQTIHQWPATLVQPVGSPLSLECTVEGTSNPNLYWYRQAAGRGLQLLFYSVGIGQISSEVPQNLSASRPQDRQFILSSKKLLLSDSGFYLCAWSIPAGAEVQYFGPGTRLTVT.

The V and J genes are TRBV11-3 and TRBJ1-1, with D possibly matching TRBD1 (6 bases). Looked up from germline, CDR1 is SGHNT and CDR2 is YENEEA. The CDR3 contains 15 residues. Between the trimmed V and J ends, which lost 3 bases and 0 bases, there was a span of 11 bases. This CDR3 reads CASSLGGPVNTEAFF. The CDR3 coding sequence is TGTGCCAGCAGCTTGGGGGGCCCTGTGAACACTGAAGCTTTCTTT. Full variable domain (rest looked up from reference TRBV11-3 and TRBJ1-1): EAGVVQSPRYKIIEKKQPVAFWCNPISGHNTLYWYLQNLGQGPELLIRYENEEAVDDSQLPKDRFSAERLKGVDSTLKIQPAELGDSAVYLCASSLGGPVNTEAFFGQGTRLTVV.

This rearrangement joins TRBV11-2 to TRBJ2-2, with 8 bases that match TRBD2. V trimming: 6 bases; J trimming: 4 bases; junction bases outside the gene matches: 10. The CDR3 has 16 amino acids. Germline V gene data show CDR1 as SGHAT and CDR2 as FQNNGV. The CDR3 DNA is TGTGCCAGCAGAAGAACCGGGACTAGGACCACCGGGGAGCTGTTTTTT. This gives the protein CASRRTGTRTTGELFF.

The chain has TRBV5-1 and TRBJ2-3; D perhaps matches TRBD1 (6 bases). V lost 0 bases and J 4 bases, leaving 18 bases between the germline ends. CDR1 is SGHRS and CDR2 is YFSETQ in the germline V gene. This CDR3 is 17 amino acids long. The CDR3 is CASSLDRGTGIADTQYF. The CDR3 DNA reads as TGCGCCAGCAGCTTGGATAGGGGAACAGGGATCGCAGATACGCAGTATTTT. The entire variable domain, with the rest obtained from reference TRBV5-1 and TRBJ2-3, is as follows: KAGVTQTPRYLIKTRGQQVTLSCSPISGHRSVSWYQQTPGQGLQFLFEYFSETQRNKGNFPGRFSGRQFSNSRSEMNVSTLELGDSALYLCASSLDRGTGIADTQYFGPGTRLTVL.

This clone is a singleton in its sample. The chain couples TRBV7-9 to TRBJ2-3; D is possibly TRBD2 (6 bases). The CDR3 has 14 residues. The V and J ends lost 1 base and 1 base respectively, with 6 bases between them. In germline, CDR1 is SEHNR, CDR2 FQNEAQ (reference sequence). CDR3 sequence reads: CASSLGEGTDTQYF. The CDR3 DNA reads TGTGCCAGCAGCTTAGGGGAGGGCACAGATACGCAGTATTTT. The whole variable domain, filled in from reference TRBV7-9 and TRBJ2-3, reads DTGVSQNPRHKITKRGQNVTFRCDPISEHNRLYWYRQTLGQGPEFLTYFQNEAQLEKSRLLSDRFSAERPKGSFSTLEIQRTEQGDSAMYLCASSLGEGTDTQYFGPGTRLTVL.

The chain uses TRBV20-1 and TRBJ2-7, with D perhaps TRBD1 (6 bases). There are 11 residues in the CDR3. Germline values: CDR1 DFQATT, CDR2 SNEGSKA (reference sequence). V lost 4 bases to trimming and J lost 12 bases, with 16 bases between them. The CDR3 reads CSANEGVNWYF. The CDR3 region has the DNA TGCAGTGCTAATGAGGGGGTTAACTGGTACTTC.

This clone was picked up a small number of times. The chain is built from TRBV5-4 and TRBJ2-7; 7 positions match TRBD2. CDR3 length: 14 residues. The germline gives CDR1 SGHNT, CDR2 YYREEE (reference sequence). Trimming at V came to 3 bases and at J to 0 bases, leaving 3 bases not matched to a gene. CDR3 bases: TGTGCCAGCAGCTACAGCGGGGACTCCTACGAGCAGTACTTC. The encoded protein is CASSYSGDSYEQYF.

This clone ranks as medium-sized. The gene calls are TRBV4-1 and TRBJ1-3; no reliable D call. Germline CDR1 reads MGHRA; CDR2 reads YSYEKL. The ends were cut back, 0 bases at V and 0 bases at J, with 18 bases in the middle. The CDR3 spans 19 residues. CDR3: CASSQDRLTPGFSGNTIYF. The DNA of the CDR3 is TGCGCCAGCAGCCAAGATCGGTTAACACCGGGGTTCTCTGGAAACACCATATATTTT.

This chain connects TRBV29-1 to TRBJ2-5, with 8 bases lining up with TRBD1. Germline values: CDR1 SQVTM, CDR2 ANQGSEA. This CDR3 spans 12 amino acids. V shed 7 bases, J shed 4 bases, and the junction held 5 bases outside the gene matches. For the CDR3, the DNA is TGCAGCGGGAAGACAGGGGCAGAGACCCAGTACTTC. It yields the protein CSGKTGAETQYF.

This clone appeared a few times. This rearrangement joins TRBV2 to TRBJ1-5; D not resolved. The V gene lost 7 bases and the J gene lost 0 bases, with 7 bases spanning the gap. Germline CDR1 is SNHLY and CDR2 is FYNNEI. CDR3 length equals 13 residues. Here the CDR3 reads CASKGDSNQPQHF. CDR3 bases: TGTGCCAGCAAGGGAGATAGCAATCAGCCCCAGCATTTT.

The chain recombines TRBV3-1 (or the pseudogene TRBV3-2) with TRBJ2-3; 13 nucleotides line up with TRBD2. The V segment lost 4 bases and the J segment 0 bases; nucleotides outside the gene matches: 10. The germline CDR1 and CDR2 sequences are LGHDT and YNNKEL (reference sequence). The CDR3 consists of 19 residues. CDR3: CASSPLGTSGRASTDTQYF. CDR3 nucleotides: TGTGCCAGCAGCCCCTTAGGCACTAGCGGGAGGGCTAGCACAGATACGCAGTATTTT.

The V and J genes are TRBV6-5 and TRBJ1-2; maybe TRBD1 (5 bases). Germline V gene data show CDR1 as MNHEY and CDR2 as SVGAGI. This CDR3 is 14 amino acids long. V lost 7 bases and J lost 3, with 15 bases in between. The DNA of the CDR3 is TGTGCCAGCACCGCCGGGGGAGTGTACTATGGCTACACCTTC. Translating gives CASTAGGVYYGYTF.

The DNA for the CDR3 is TGTGCCAGCAACCGGGGCAGGGAGTTTTCCAAAAACATTCAGTACTTC. Translated: CASNRGREFSKNIQYF. The V gene is TRBV2, the J gene TRBJ2-4; D is tentatively TRBD1 or TRBD2 (5 bases each). Per germline, CDR1 SNHLY and CDR2 FYNNEI. The V gene lost 7 bases and the J gene lost 2 bases, with 18 bases spanning the gap. The CDR3 consists of 16 residues.

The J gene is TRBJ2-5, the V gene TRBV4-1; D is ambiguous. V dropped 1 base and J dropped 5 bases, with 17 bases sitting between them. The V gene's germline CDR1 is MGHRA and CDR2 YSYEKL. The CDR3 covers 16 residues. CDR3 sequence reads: CASSQVVLVVPETQYF. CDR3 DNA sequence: TGCGCCAGCAGCCAAGTCGTTCTTGTAGTCCCCGAGACCCAGTACTTC.

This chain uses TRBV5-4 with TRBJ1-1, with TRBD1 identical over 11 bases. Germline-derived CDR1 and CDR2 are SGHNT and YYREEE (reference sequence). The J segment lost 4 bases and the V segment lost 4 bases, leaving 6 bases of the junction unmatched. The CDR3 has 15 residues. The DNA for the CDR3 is TGTGCCAGCAGCACAGGACAGGGGGCGAGCACTGAAGCTTTCTTT. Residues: CASSTGQGASTEAFF.

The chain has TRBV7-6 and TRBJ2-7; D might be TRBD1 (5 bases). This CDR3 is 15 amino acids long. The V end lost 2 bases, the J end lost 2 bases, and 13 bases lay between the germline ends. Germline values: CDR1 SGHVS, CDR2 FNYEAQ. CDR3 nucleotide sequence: TGTGCCAGCAGCTTACAGGAAGGGGTTGCCTACGAGCAGTACTTC. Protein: CASSLQEGVAYEQYF. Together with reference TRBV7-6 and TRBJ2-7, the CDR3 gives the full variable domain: GAGVSQSPRYKVTKRGQDVALRCDPISGHVSLYWYRQALGQGPEFLTYFNYEAQQDKSGLPNDRFSAERPEGSISTLTIQRTEQRDSAMYRCASSLQEGVAYEQYFGPGTRLTVT.